This is a list of T cell receptor beta chains from one sample in a study of technical replicates of blood from a handful of donors. Sequenced by immunoSEQ multiplex PCR; TCRdb stores in-frame clones only, minus some. The data show tens of thousands of clones, 86% seen once. The sequenced sample consisted of PBMCs. The source of these receptors is a human donor in good health. Some clones in this sample may be carry-over from other donors' samples. The CDR3 runs from the conserved cysteine through the conserved F or W. A D gene is named only where the DNA matches it firmly. Clone size is stated in some rows and not others, as once, few, many or a class when expanded.

D | J | size | V | DNA | CDR3
TRBD2 | TRBJ2-1 | - | TRBV7-3 | TGTGCCAGCAGCTCCGTAGCGGGGGGCTGGAATGAGCAGTTCTTC | CASSSVAGGWNEQFF
- | TRBJ1-1 | - | TRBV5-6 | TGTGCCAGCAGCTTTAACCGGGAAGCTTTCTTT | CASSFNREAFF
TRBD2 | TRBJ2-3 | - | TRBV5-4 | TGTGCCAGCAGCCCCCCGGCAGCGGGGTGGACAGATACGCAGTATTTT | CASSPPAAGWTDTQYF
- | TRBJ2-7 | - | TRBV18 | TGTGCCAGCTCACCACCGACGGGTACCTACGAGCAGTACTTC | CASSPPTGTYEQYF
- | TRBJ2-3 | - | TRBV6-4 | TGTGCCAGCAGTGAACAGGGCGGCACAGATACGCAGTATTTT | CASSEQGGTDTQYF
- | TRBJ1-1 | - | TRBV7-9 | TGTGCCAGCCGAGGGCAGTTGAACACTGAAGCTTTCTTT | CASRGQLNTEAFF
- | TRBJ1-3 | once | TRBV12-5 | TGTGCTAGTGGTTTGGTTTACAGATCTGGAAACACCATATATTTT | CASGLVYRSGNTIYF
- | TRBJ1-5 | - | TRBV19 | TGTGCCAGTAGTATAGGTACCGGTGGCAATCAGCCCCAGCATTTT | CASSIGTGGNQPQHF
TRBD1 | TRBJ2-7 | - | TRBV14 | TGTGCCAGCAGCCATCCAACCTGGGAGGACAGGGGGCCCGAGCAGTACTTC | CASSHPTWEDRGPEQYF
TRBD1 | TRBJ2-7 | - | TRBV27 | TGTGCCAGCAGTTTGGACGACAGGGTAACCTTCTACGAGCAGTACTTC | CASSLDDRVTFYEQYF
TRBD1 | TRBJ2-7 | few | TRBV2 | TGTGCCAGCAGCGAGGACAGGGTTCACGAGCAGTACTTC | CASSEDRVHEQYF
TRBD2 | TRBJ2-5 | once | TRBV7-2 | TGTGCCAGCAGCTTTAGGACTAGCGGGGGGGAGAGGGAGACCCAGTACTTC | CASSFRTSGGERETQYF
- | TRBJ1-1 | - | TRBV6-6 | TGTGCCAGCAGACCCACGGACAGCCTGAACACTGAAGCTTTCTTT | CASRPTDSLNTEAFF
TRBD1 | TRBJ2-2 | - | TRBV7-2 | TGTGCCAGCAGGGATCCGGGACAGGCTAAAACCGGGGAGCTGTTTTTT | CASRDPGQAKTGELFF
- | TRBJ2-2 | once | TRBV7-9 | TGTGCCAGCAGCTTCGAGGGAAACACCGGGGAGCTGTTTTTT | CASSFEGNTGELFF
- | TRBJ1-1 | - | TRBV27 | TGTGCCAGCAGTTTGACAGAATACACTGAAGCTTTCTTT | CASSLTEYTEAFF
- | TRBJ1-1 | - | TRBV6-5 | TGTGCCAGCAGTTACTCGAGTGCCATGAACACTGAAGCTTTCTTT | CASSYSSAMNTEAFF
TRBD1 | TRBJ2-7 | once | TRBV2 | TGTGCCAGTTTGGACAGGGCTCTTTACGAGCAGTACTTC | CASLDRALYEQYF
TRBD2 | TRBJ2-7 | - | TRBV5-6 | TGTGCCAGCAGCTGGGGGGGAGTCCTCGAGCAGTACTTC | CASSWGGVLEQYF
TRBD2 | TRBJ2-7 | - | TRBV29-1 | TGCAGCGTTGGGGGGACTAGCATCTCCTACGAGCAGTACTTC | CSVGGTSISYEQYF
- | TRBJ1-1 | - | TRBV6-5 | TGTGCCAGCAGTTACGAGGCCTACACTGAAGCTTTCTTT | CASSYEAYTEAFF
- | TRBJ1-5 | - | TRBV5-5 | TGTGCCAGCAGCCCTAGGGGGTCCCCTCAGCCCCAGCATTTT | CASSPRGSPQPQHF
TRBD2 | TRBJ2-3 | - | TRBV4-3 | TGCGCCAGCAGCCAAGATCGATTCGCGGGAGGGAGCACAGATACGCAGTATTTT | CASSQDRFAGGSTDTQYF
TRBD2 | TRBJ2-1 | medium-sized | TRBV4-3 | TGCGCCAGCAGCCAGACTAGCGGGGCCTACAATGAGCAGTTCTTC | CASSQTSGAYNEQFF
- | TRBJ2-7 | - | TRBV19 | TGTGCCAGTAGCCTCAGGGCGGGACCGAGCTCCTACGAGCAGTACTTC | CASSLRAGPSSYEQYF
- | TRBJ2-1 | - | TRBV6-6 | TGTGCCAGCAGTTACTTGAGTGAGCAGTTCTTC | CASSYLSEQFF
TRBD1 | TRBJ1-4 | - | TRBV5-1 | TGCGCCAGCAGCATCTGGGGGACAGGGGACGAAAAACTGTTTTTT | CASSIWGTGDEKLFF
- | TRBJ2-1 | - | TRBV7-6 | TGTGCCAGCAGCTTATCGGGCAATGAGCAGTTCTTC | CASSLSGNEQFF
- | TRBJ1-3 | few | TRBV4-2 | TGTGCCAGCCAGAGGAACTCTGGAAACACCATATATTTT | CASQRNSGNTIYF
- | TRBJ1-3 | - | TRBV2 | TGTGCCAGCAGTGCGGACGGAGGCTCTGGAAACACCATATATTTT | CASSADGGSGNTIYF
TRBD2 | TRBJ2-7 | - | TRBV9 | TGTGCCAGCAGCGTAGAGGCGGGGGGGCCGGTTTCCCGCGAGCAGTACTTC | CASSVEAGGPVSREQYF
TRBD2 | TRBJ2-1 | - | TRBV4-3 | TGCGCCAGCAGCCAAGAGAGGTCTAGCGGGAGGAAGTCCTACAATGAGCAGTTCTTC | CASSQERSSGRKSYNEQFF
- | TRBJ1-4 | - | TRBV6-5 | TGTGCCAGCAGCCCCGAAGGGGGTAATGAAAAACTGTTTTTT | CASSPEGGNEKLFF
TRBD2 | TRBJ2-3 | once | TRBV5-1 | TGCGCCAGCAGACCCGGGACTAGCGGGGCAGATACGCAGTATTTT | CASRPGTSGADTQYF
- | TRBJ2-7 | once | TRBV7-2 | TGTGCCAGCAGCCACCCACCGGAGGTTCAGGAGCAGTACTTC | CASSHPPEVQEQYF
TRBD1 | TRBJ1-1 | - | TRBV29-1 | TGCAGCGCGGAACAGGGGGACGGCACTGAAGCTTTCTTT | CSAEQGDGTEAFF